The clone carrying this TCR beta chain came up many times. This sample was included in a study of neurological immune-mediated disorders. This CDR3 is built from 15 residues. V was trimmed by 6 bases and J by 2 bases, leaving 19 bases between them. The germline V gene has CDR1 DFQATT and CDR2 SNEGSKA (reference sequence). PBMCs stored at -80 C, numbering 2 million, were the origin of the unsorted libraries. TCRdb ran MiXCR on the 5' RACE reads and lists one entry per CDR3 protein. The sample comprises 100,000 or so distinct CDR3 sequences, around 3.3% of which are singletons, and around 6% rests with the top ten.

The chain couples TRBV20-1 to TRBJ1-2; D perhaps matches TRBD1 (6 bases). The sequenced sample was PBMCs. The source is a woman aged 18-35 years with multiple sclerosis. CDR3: CSARIGGALNYGYTF. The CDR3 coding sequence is TGCAGTGCCCGGATAGGGGGGGCGTTGAACTATGGCTACACCTTC.